This section outlines one T cell receptor beta chain sequence together with its context. The sample belongs to a study of blood T cell repertoires in COVID-19. Study summary: Sites across the United States, Italy and Spain contributed samples from acute and convalescent COVID-19. PBMCs, B-cell-depleted T cells, or T cells provided the cDNA or gDNA that made up the material.

As handled by the study authors: Estimates of nucleated cell counts were drawn from the amplification of reference gene primers. Sequencing was performed with immunoSEQ multiplex PCR; in TCRdb, only in-frame clones are kept and a portion is missing. V and J calls and clone size are as listed in that table; D and trimming were resolved from the DNA. The sample carries approximately 200,000 clones, just under 85% recorded once. The V and J ends lost 8 bases and 5 bases, in that order; junction bases with no gene match: 5. This CDR3 has 12 residues. CDR1 is MNHNY and CDR2 is SVGAGI in the germline V gene (reference sequence).

Input material: PBMCs or T cells enriched from blood (not recorded which). The sequence was collected from a woman between 35 and 50 years old with acute COVID-19. The V and J genes are TRBV6-6 and TRBJ2-7, with 8 bases fitting TRBD2. As DNA, the CDR3 is TGTGCCAGCCGGGGGGGCGGGAACGAGCAGTACTTC. The encoded protein is CASRGGGNEQYF.